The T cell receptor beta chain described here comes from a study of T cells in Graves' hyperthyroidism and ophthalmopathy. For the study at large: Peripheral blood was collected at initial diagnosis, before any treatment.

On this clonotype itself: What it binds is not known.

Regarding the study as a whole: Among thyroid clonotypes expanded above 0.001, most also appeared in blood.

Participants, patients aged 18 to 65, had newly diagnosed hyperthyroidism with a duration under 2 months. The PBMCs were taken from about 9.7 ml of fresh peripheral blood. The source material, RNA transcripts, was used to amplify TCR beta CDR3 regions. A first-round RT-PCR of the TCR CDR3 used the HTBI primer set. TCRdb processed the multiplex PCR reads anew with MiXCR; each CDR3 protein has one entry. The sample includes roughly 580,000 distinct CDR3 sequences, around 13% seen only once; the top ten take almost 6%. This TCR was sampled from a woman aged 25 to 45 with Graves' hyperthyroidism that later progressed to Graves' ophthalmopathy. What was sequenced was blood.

The DNA for the CDR3 is TGTGCCAGCAGTGCATTCAAAGGGCTTGGGGCCAACGTCCTGACTTTC. Translated, it gives CASSAFKGLGANVLTF. The rearrangement uses TRBV2 and TRBJ2-6; D is unclear. Germline loops: CDR1 SNHLY, CDR2 FYNNEI. V lost 4 bases to trimming and J lost 3 bases, with 13 bases between them. The CDR3 sequence is 16 residues long.